What follows describes a single TCR beta chain. V lost 9 bases and J lost 4; bases outside the gene matches: 9. The CDR3 has 16 amino acids. The germline CDR1 and CDR2 sequences are SEHNR and FQNEAQ (reference sequence). This sample is drawn from a study of blood T cell repertoires in COVID-19. At the level of the study: The cDNA or gDNA used as material had been derived from T cells, B-cell-depleted T cells, or PBMCs.

TCRdb's table, derived via immunoSEQ multiplex PCR, lists solely in-frame clones and lacks some. The sample has some 150,000 clones; 80% are singletons. This receptor was obtained from a man in his sixties with active or convalescent COVID-19. The specimen was peripheral blood. The V gene is TRBV7-9, the J gene TRBJ2-2; 12 nucleotides line up with TRBD2. CDR3 sequence reads: CASSTSGRGSTGELFF. The CDR3 DNA is TGTGCCAGTTCGACTAGCGGGAGAGGAAGCACCGGGGAGCTGTTTTTT.